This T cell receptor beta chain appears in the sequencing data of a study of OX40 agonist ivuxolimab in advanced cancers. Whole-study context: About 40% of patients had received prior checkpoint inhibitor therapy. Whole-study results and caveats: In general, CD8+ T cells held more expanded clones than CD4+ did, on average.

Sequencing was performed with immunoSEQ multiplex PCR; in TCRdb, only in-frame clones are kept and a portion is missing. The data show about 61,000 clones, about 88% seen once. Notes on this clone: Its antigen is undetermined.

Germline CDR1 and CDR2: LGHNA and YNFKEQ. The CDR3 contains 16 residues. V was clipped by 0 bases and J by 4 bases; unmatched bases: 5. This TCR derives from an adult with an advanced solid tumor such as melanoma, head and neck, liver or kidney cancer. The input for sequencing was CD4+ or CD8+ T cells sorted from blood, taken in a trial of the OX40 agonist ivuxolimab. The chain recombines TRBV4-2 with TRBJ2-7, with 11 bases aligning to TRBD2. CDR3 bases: TGTGCCAGCAGCCAAGATTTGACTAGCGGGGCTTACGAGCAGTACTTC. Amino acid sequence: CASSQDLTSGAYEQYF.